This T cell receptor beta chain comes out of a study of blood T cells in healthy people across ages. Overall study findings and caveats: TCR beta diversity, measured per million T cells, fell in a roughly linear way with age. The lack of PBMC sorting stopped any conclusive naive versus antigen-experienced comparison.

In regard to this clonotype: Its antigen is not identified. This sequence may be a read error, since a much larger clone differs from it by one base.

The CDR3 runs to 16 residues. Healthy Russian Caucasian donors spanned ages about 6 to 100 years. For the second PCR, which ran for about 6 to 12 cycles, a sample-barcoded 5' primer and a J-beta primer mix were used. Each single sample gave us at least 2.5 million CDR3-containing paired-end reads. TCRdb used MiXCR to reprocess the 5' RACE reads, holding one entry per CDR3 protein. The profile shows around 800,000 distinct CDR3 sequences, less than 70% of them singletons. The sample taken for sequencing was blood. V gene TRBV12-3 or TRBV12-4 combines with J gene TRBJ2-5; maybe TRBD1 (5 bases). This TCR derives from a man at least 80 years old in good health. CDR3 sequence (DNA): TGTACCAGCAGTTATTGGGGCCTCGACCTCCAAGAGACCCAGTACTTC. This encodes CTSSYWGLDLQETQYF.